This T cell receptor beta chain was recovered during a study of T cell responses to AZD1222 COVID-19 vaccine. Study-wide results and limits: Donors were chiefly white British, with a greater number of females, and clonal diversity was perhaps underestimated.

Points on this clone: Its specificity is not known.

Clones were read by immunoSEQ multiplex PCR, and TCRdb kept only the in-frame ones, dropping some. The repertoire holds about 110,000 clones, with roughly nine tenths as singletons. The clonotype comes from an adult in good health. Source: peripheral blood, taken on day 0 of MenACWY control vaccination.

The CDR3: CASSRRDGSSYEQYF. CDR3 DNA: TGTGCCAGCAGCCGCCGGGACGGGAGCTCCTACGAGCAGTACTTC. The chain is built from TRBV13 and TRBJ2-7, with D tentatively TRBD2 (6 bases). V gave up 5 bases and J gave up 0 bases, with 14 bases separating them. The CDR3 extends over 15 amino acids. Germline loops: CDR1 PRHDT, CDR2 FYEKMQ (reference sequence).